The rows below give T cell receptor beta chains drawn from one sample of a study of blood T cell repertoires in COVID-19. The repertoire was sequenced with immunoSEQ multiplex PCR; TCRdb's copy has only in-frame clones and lacks some. This table has around 480,000 clones, roughly 90% appearing once. Sequencing was carried out using PBMCs or T cells enriched from blood (not recorded which). The receptor source for this set is a woman under 30 who had recovered from COVID-19. The CDR3 runs from the conserved cysteine through the conserved F or W. A D gene is named only where the DNA matches it firmly. Size is omitted from some rows. Given values are once, few, many or a class for expanded clones.

V	size	length	D	J	CDR3	DNA
TRBV19	.	14	.	TRBJ1-2	CASSTQGLMYGYTF	TGTGCCAGTAGTACCCAAGGACTGATGTATGGCTACACCTTC
TRBV3-1/TRBV3-2	.	15	.	TRBJ2-7	CASSQELGREVEQYF	TGTGCCAGCAGCCAAGAGTTGGGCAGGGAGGTCGAGCAGTACTTC
TRBV5-1	.	16	TRBD2	TRBJ2-5	CASSPRLAGTGETQYF	TGCGCCAGCAGCCCCCGACTAGCGGGGACGGGAGAGACCCAGTACTTC
TRBV7-3	.	13	TRBD1	TRBJ2-7	CASSNAQGYEQYF	TGTGCCAGCAGCAACGCACAGGGGTACGAGCAGTACTTC
TRBV7-8	.	14	TRBD1	TRBJ2-5	CASSGRTGGETQYF	TGTGCCAGCAGCGGCCGGACAGGGGGAGAGACCCAGTACTTC
TRBV7-6	.	15	.	TRBJ2-3	CASSSLGLTSDTQYF	TGTGCCAGCAGCTCCCTGGGGCTTACATCAGATACGCAGTATTTT
TRBV7-9	once	15	TRBD1	TRBJ1-4	CASSLGSGGAGKLFF	TGTGCCAGCAGCTTGGGATCAGGGGGCGCGGGAAAACTGTTTTTT
TRBV15	.	16	.	TRBJ1-6	CATSRGRSSYNSPLHF	TGTGCCACCAGCAGAGGGAGGAGCTCCTATAATTCACCCCTCCACTTT
TRBV3-1/TRBV3-2	.	18	TRBD2	TRBJ2-3	CASSHSTEAGAGTDTQYF	TGTGCCAGCAGCCACTCAACAGAAGCGGGGGCGGGCACAGATACGCAGTATTTT
TRBV19	.	15	TRBD1	TRBJ2-7	CASSYTGTGHDEQYF	TGTGCCAGTAGTTACACCGGGACAGGGCATGACGAGCAGTACTTC
TRBV5-1	once	15	.	TRBJ1-1	CASSPGDRMNTEAFF	TGCGCCAGCAGCCCGGGGGATCGAATGAACACTGAAGCTTTCTTT
TRBV10-3	once	13	.	TRBJ1-2	CAITHRLNYGYTF	TGTGCCATCACCCACAGGCTTAACTATGGCTACACCTTC
TRBV20-1	.	12	.	TRBJ2-1	CSASAGSNEQFF	TGCAGTGCTAGTGCGGGGAGCAATGAGCAGTTCTTC
TRBV11-2	.	15	.	TRBJ1-3	CASSFQTDSGNTIYF	TGTGCCAGCAGCTTTCAGACAGACTCTGGAAACACCATATATTTT
TRBV28	.	18	.	TRBJ1-2	CASSLVGGVRPLVDGYTF	TGTGCCAGCAGTTTAGTTGGGGGGGTCCGTCCCCTCGTCGATGGCTACACCTTC
TRBV29-1	.	11	.	TRBJ1-2	CSVRQVDGYTF	TGCAGCGTTCGACAGGTGGATGGCTACACCTTC
TRBV27	once	15	.	TRBJ1-5	CASSLSRHSNQPQHF	TGTGCCAGCAGTTTAAGCCGCCATAGCAATCAGCCCCAGCATTTT
TRBV7-6	.	15	TRBD1	TRBJ2-3	CASSFGTEETDTQYF	TGTGCCAGCAGCTTTGGGACAGAAGAGACAGATACGCAGTATTTT
TRBV18	.	15	.	TRBJ2-2	CASSPPGRATGELFF	TGTGCCAGCTCACCACCCGGGCGGGCCACCGGGGAGCTGTTTTTT
TRBV30	.	14	TRBD1	TRBJ1-1	CAWSIQGERAEAFF	TGTGCCTGGAGTATACAGGGGGAAAGGGCTGAAGCTTTCTTT
TRBV29-1	.	15	TRBD1	TRBJ2-3	CSVDGQGVITDTQYF	TGCAGCGTTGACGGACAGGGGGTTATAACAGATACGCAGTATTTT
TRBV20-1	once	18	.	TRBJ1-6	CSASTDSAKGYYNSPLHF	TGCAGTGCTAGTACCGACAGTGCGAAGGGATATTATAATTCACCCCTCCACTTT
TRBV2	.	17	.	TRBJ1-3	CASSDPLGGFSGNTIYF	TGTGCCAGCAGTGACCCTTTAGGGGGATTCTCTGGAAACACCATATATTTT
TRBV19	.	16	TRBD1	TRBJ1-5	CASSPTGTGGIQPQHF	TGTGCCAGTAGTCCCACGGGGACAGGGGGAATTCAGCCCCAGCATTTT
TRBV27	.	17	.	TRBJ2-3	CASRVSPTKPQGDTQYF	TGTGCCAGCAGGGTTTCCCCCACTAAGCCCCAGGGGGATACGCAGTATTTT
TRBV7-8	.	15	.	TRBJ1-4	CASSPTRGAGEKLFF	TGTGCCAGCAGCCCAACGCGGGGCGCAGGTGAAAAACTGTTTTTT
TRBV11-1	.	14	.	TRBJ1-1	CASSSNIIGGEAFF	TGTGCCAGCAGCTCGAACATCATAGGGGGTGAAGCTTTCTTT
TRBV2	.	14	.	TRBJ2-2	CASCKHANTGELFF	TGTGCCAGCTGTAAGCACGCTAACACCGGGGAGCTGTTTTTT
TRBV24-1	.	17	TRBD1	TRBJ2-5	CATISSGTAFRQETQYF	TGTGCCACCATTTCTTCCGGGACAGCTTTTCGCCAAGAGACCCAGTACTTC
TRBV5-8	.	14	.	TRBJ2-2	CASSRQTGTGELFF	TGTGCCAGCAGCCGACAGACTGGAACCGGGGAGCTGTTTTTT
TRBV6-5	.	12	TRBD1	TRBJ1-1	CASRGQGTEAFF	TGTGCCAGCAGAGGACAGGGCACTGAAGCTTTCTTT
TRBV5-6	.	15	.	TRBJ2-7	CASSLGSQGVREQYF	TGTGCCAGCAGCTTGGGATCCCAAGGGGTCAGGGAGCAGTACTTC
TRBV11-2	once	14	.	TRBJ1-2	CASSLGNGDYGYTF	TGTGCCAGCAGCTTAGGAAACGGAGACTATGGCTACACCTTC
TRBV9	few	16	TRBD1	TRBJ1-1	CASSADSTGAPVGAFF	TGTGCCAGCAGCGCCGATTCAACAGGGGCTCCTGTAGGAGCTTTCTTT
TRBV10-3	.	15	TRBD2	TRBJ2-1	CAITLRGGQDGEQFF	TGTGCCATCACCCTCCGGGGGGGCCAAGACGGTGAGCAGTTCTTC
TRBV23-1	.	14	.	TRBJ1-5	CASPPGISNQPQHF	TGCGCCAGCCCCCCGGGTATTAGCAATCAGCCCCAGCATTTT
TRBV7-9	.	14	TRBD2	TRBJ2-5	CASSLGLAVETQYF	TGTGCCAGCAGCCTGGGACTAGCGGTAGAGACCCAGTACTTC
TRBV28	.	14	TRBD1	TRBJ1-5	CASRARQGYQPQHF	TGTGCCAGCAGGGCCCGACAGGGATATCAGCCCCAGCATTTT
TRBV5-1	.	15	.	TRBJ2-4	CASSHGGAGTNIQYF	TGCGCCAGCAGCCATGGCGGGGCAGGGACGAACATTCAGTACTTC
TRBV3-1/TRBV3-2	.	14	.	TRBJ2-7	CASSHDSGFYEQYF	TGTGCCAGCAGCCACGATTCAGGTTTCTACGAGCAGTACTTC
TRBV12-5	once	16	.	TRBJ2-7	CASGLYLGGQAYEQYF	TGTGCTAGTGGTTTGTATTTGGGGGGGCAGGCCTACGAGCAGTACTTC
TRBV18	.	19	.	TRBJ2-4	CASSPTVTNSYLAKNIQYF	TGTGCCAGCTCACCGACCGTGACAAACTCCTACCTAGCCAAAAACATTCAGTACTTC
TRBV5-1	.	16	TRBD2	TRBJ2-1	CASSLSTGGPSNEQFF	TGCGCCAGCAGCTTATCAACGGGGGGGCCATCGAATGAGCAGTTCTTC